These 27 T cell receptor beta chains were sequenced from one sample in a study of blood T cell repertoires in COVID-19. Clones were read by immunoSEQ multiplex PCR, and TCRdb kept only the in-frame ones, dropping some. The table lists over 150,000 clones, 70% to 90% of them singletons. Source material: peripheral blood. All receptors come from an elderly woman with COVID-19, enrolled during active disease.

The rearrangement uses TRBV6-1 and TRBJ1-5; D is ambiguous. Trimming stripped 3 bases from V and 9 bases from J, with 9 bases between. The CDR3 sequence is 12 residues long. Germline-derived CDR1 and CDR2 are MNHNS and SASEGT. The CDR3 DNA sequence: TGTGCCAGCAGTGATTCCGCGCGGCCCCAGCATTTT. As protein: CASSDSARPQHF.

The gene calls are TRBV6-4 and TRBJ2-5; 10 bases match TRBD1. Germline CDR1 is MRHNA and CDR2 is SNTAGT. The CDR3 totals 14 residues. The V segment lost 6 bases and the J segment 7 bases; nucleotides outside the gene matches: 8. The CDR3 loop is CASSPDRGRGTQYF. The CDR3 coding sequence is TGTGCCAGCAGCCCTGACAGGGGGCGCGGGACCCAGTACTTC.

This rearrangement joins TRBV28 to TRBJ1-2; D is perhaps TRBD1 (5 bases). The CDR3 is made up of 13 amino acids. Germline values: CDR1 MDHEN, CDR2 SYDVKM. Trimming stripped 7 bases from V and 7 bases from J, with 16 bases between. CDR3 coding DNA: TGTGCCAGCAACCCGGGACTCTTATCTGGCTACACCTTC. Translation: CASNPGLLSGYTF.

DNA for the CDR3: TGTGCCAGCAGCCACGGACAGGATAATTCACCCCTCCACTTT. It is translated as CASSHGQDNSPLHF. The rearrangement uses TRBV3-1 (or the pseudogene TRBV3-2) and TRBJ1-6; TRBD1 aligns across 7 bases. With 3 bases clipped from V and 5 bases from J, the junction kept 1 base outside the gene matches. The CDR3 spans 14 residues. Germline loops: CDR1 LGHDT, CDR2 YNNKEL (reference sequence).

The chain combines TRBV28 with TRBJ1-2; 12 bases are shared with TRBD1. With 5 bases clipped from V and 5 bases from J, the junction kept 9 bases outside the gene matches. There are 16 residues in the CDR3. CDR1 is MDHEN, CDR2 SYDVKM, per germline. CDR3 bases: TGTGCCAGCAGTGTCGGGACAGGGGGCTTTGTGTATGGCTACACCTTC. Encoded protein: CASSVGTGGFVYGYTF.

The rearrangement uses TRBV11-2 and TRBJ1-1; no firm D call. The CDR3 has 15 residues. Germline loops: CDR1 SGHAT, CDR2 FQNNGV. V was clipped by 7 bases and J by 0 bases, with 15 bases between them. The CDR3 here is CASTPGGPMNTEAFF. CDR3 bases: TGTGCCAGCACCCCGGGAGGGCCGATGAACACTGAAGCTTTCTTT.

CDR3: CASSPMPGEAFF. The CDR3, as DNA: TGTGCCAGCAGCCCCATGCCAGGGGAAGCTTTCTTT. J is TRBJ1-1 and V is TRBV9; tentatively, D is TRBD1 (5 bases). Germline lookup yields CDR1 SGDLS and CDR2 YYNGEE. V dropped 4 bases and J dropped 8 bases, with 12 bases sitting between them. The CDR3 runs to 12 residues. The full variable domain, in which reference TRBV9 and TRBJ1-1 provide the parts outside the CDR3, is DSGVTQTPKHLITATGQRVTLRCSPRSGDLSVYWYQQSLDQGLQFLIQYYNGEERAKGNILERFSAQQFPDLHSELNLSSLELGDSALYFCASSPMPGEAFFGQGTRLTVV.

J is TRBJ1-6 and V is TRBV28; D uncertain. CDR3 length equals 12 residues. V was shortened by 6 bases and J by 6 bases, with 6 bases between the two germline ends. Germline loops: CDR1 MDHEN, CDR2 SYDVKM. CDR3 sequence reads: CASSPSNSPLHF. The DNA for the CDR3 is TGTGCCAGCAGCCCGTCTAATTCACCCCTCCACTTT.

The genes are TRBV3-1 (or the pseudogene TRBV3-2) and TRBJ2-7; perhaps TRBD1 as D (5 bases). With 6 bases removed from V and 3 bases from J, the gap between germline ends came to 18 bases. The CDR3 contains 15 residues. Germline-derived CDR1 and CDR2 are LGHDT and YNNKEL (reference sequence). In DNA, the CDR3 is TGTGCCAGCAGTGCCTACTCAACAGGAGACTACGAGCAGTACTTC. It translates to CASSAYSTGDYEQYF.

The chain recombines TRBV2 with TRBJ2-7, with 7 bases that match TRBD1. Per the germline V gene, CDR1 is SNHLY and CDR2 is FYNNEI. V lost 7 bases, J lost 6 bases, and 6 bases stayed unmatched. The CDR3 is 12 amino acids. The CDR3 DNA reads as TGTGCCAGCAACAAACAGGGGCTCGAGCAGTACTTC. Its protein is CASNKQGLEQYF.

The chain links TRBV4-1 to TRBJ1-2, with D uncertain. This CDR3 has 17 residues. With 3 bases removed from V and 0 bases from J, the gap between germline ends came to 17 bases. Per the germline V gene, CDR1 is MGHRA and CDR2 is YSYEKL. CDR3 nucleotide sequence: TGCGCCAGCAGCCAGGAAACTCGACGGAGAGCTAACTATGGCTACACCTTC. Protein: CASSQETRRRANYGYTF.

The chain has TRBV5-1 and TRBJ2-5; D ambiguous. Germline assignment: CDR1 SGHRS and CDR2 YFSETQ. The CDR3 extends over 14 amino acids. V was trimmed by 0 bases and J by 0 bases, leaving 6 bases between them. In nucleotides, the CDR3 is TGCGCCAGCAGCTTGGGGCCAGACCAAGAGACCCAGTACTTC. Translation gives CASSLGPDQETQYF.

The CDR3 is CASTIAPNTEAFF. CDR3 nucleotide sequence: TGTGCCAGCACCATAGCCCCGAACACTGAAGCTTTCTTT. The rearrangement uses TRBV6-6 and TRBJ1-1; D gene unclear. The germline V gene encodes CDR1 MNHNY and CDR2 SVGAGI (reference sequence). The germline V and J ends were trimmed by 7 bases and 1 base, with 10 bases remaining between them. The CDR3 sequence is 13 residues long.

The chain has TRBV4-2 and TRBJ2-1; 9 bases agree with TRBD2. CDR1 and CDR2 (germline): LGHNA, YNFKEQ. Unmatched junction bases numbered 1, after V lost 0 bases and J lost 4 bases. The CDR3 spans 15 residues. The CDR3 nucleotides read TGTGCCAGCAGCCAAGATCTAGCGGGGTACAATGAGCAGTTCTTC. It specifies CASSQDLAGYNEQFF.

The chain combines TRBV5-1 with TRBJ2-7; D is perhaps TRBD1 (6 bases). From germline, CDR1 is SGHRS and CDR2 YFSETQ. V was pared by 5 bases and J by 4 bases, with 19 bases between. The CDR3 extends over 15 amino acids. As DNA, the CDR3 is TGCGCCAGCAGGCTGGGGGCGGCAGGGGTATACGAGCAGTACTTC. Its protein is CASRLGAAGVYEQYF.

This chain joins TRBV5-1 and TRBJ1-3; the D gene is possibly TRBD1 (6 bases). Germline-derived CDR1 and CDR2 are SGHRS and YFSETQ. The CDR3 length is 17 residues. V lost 4 bases and J lost 0, with 17 bases in between. The CDR3 coding sequence is TGCGCCAGCAGCGAGGACAGTAGTGCCCACTCTGGAAACACCATATATTTT. Encoded protein: CASSEDSSAHSGNTIYF.

V gene TRBV9 combines with J gene TRBJ1-5, with D uncertain. This CDR3 is 14 amino acids long. Trimming removed 3 bases at V and 7 bases at J, with 14 bases between. CDR1 SGDLS and CDR2 YYNGEE come from the germline V gene. The CDR3 loop reads CASSANWRKQPQHF. The CDR3 DNA sequence: TGTGCCAGCAGCGCAAATTGGAGGAAACAGCCCCAGCATTTT.

The V gene is TRBV5-1, the J gene TRBJ2-5; 12 bases agree with TRBD2. Germline lookup yields CDR1 SGHRS and CDR2 YFSETQ. Trimming cost V 4 bases and J 5 bases; bases outside gene matches: 3. CDR3 length equals 14 residues. Here the CDR3 reads CASSRLAGEETQYF. CDR3 nucleotide sequence: TGCGCCAGCAGCCGACTAGCGGGAGAGGAGACCCAGTACTTC.

The chain employs TRBV14 and TRBJ2-5; D perhaps matches TRBD2 (6 bases). V dropped 4 bases and J dropped 1 base, with 10 bases sitting between them. The CDR3 extends over 14 amino acids. Germline CDR1 is SGHDN and CDR2 is FVKESK. CDR3 DNA: TGTGCCAGCAGCCCCGGACTATTCCAAGAGACCCAGTACTTC. Translating it yields CASSPGLFQETQYF.

This clone showed up just once. V and J are TRBV19 and TRBJ2-1; D possibly corresponds to TRBD2 (6 bases). Per the germline V gene, CDR1 is LNHDA and CDR2 is SQIVND (reference sequence). Trimming took off 5 bases at V and 0 bases at J, with 14 bases between the two ends. The CDR3 is made up of 16 amino acids. CDR3 in amino acids: CASSASSASSYNEQFF. The CDR3 DNA sequence: TGTGCCAGTAGTGCCTCTAGCGCAAGCTCCTACAATGAGCAGTTCTTC.

J is TRBJ1-1 and V is TRBV5-4, with D possibly TRBD1 on 5 matching bases. This CDR3 region has 15 residues. V was pared by 4 bases and J by 0 bases, with 13 bases between. Germline CDR1 reads SGHNT; CDR2 reads YYREEE (reference sequence). CDR3 sequence reads: CASSLDRTLNTEAFF. In DNA, the CDR3 is TGTGCCAGCAGCCTAGACAGAACTTTGAACACTGAAGCTTTCTTT.

The V and J genes are TRBV3-1 (or the pseudogene TRBV3-2) and TRBJ1-6; 7 positions agree with TRBD1. Germline V gene sequence: CDR1 LGHDT, CDR2 YNNKEL (reference sequence). This CDR3 has 14 amino acids. V shed 1 base and J 10 bases; nucleotides not matched to a gene: 4. The CDR3 DNA reads as TGTGCCAGCAGCCAAGGACAGGGTCGGTCACCCCTCCACTTT. Amino acids: CASSQGQGRSPLHF.

The chain is built from TRBV5-1 and TRBJ1-1; weak D call: TRBD1 (5 bases). There are 16 residues in the CDR3. Germline lookup yields CDR1 SGHRS and CDR2 YFSETQ. V gave up 2 bases and J gave up 1 base, with 15 bases separating them. CDR3: CASSLDSLLRNTEAFF. Written as DNA, the CDR3 is TGCGCCAGCAGCTTAGACAGCCTACTCAGGAACACTGAAGCTTTCTTT.

The rearrangement joins TRBV19 to TRBJ1-1, with 9 bases fitting TRBD1. CDR3 length equals 15 residues. The ends lost 3 bases at V and 4 bases at J; junction bases unmatched: 6. Looked up from germline, CDR1 is LNHDA and CDR2 is SQIVND (reference sequence). CDR3 DNA: TGTGCCAGTAGTATGGGGGACAGGGCGATCACTGAAGCTTTCTTT. Translating it yields CASSMGDRAITEAFF.

The chain carries TRBV5-1 and TRBJ1-3, with no clear D. Germline V gives CDR1 SGHRS, CDR2 YFSETQ. The CDR3 sequence is 11 residues long. Trimming removed 7 bases at V and 5 bases at J, with 7 bases between. The CDR3 DNA reads as TGCGCCAGCCGAGATAGAAACACCATATATTTT. It encodes CASRDRNTIYF.

The sample holds one count of this clone. This rearrangement joins TRBV7-2 to TRBJ1-2; 11 nucleotides agree with TRBD1. Germline V gene data show CDR1 as SGHTA and CDR2 as FQGNSA. The CDR3 extends over 16 amino acids. Unmatched junction bases numbered 9, after V lost 1 base and J lost 8 bases. CDR3 sequence reads: CASSLGGTGGLRGYTF. CDR3 sequence (DNA): TGTGCCAGCAGCTTAGGGGGGACAGGGGGTTTACGCGGCTACACCTTC.

The chain links TRBV9 to TRBJ2-1; TRBD2 is a possible D gene (6 bases). The germline V gene has CDR1 SGDLS and CDR2 YYNGEE. CDR3 length: 14 amino acids. V shed 2 bases and J shed 2 bases, with 8 bases lying between them. CDR3 in DNA: TGTGCCAGCAGCGTTGGGGGGACCTACAATGAGCAGTTCTTC. Its protein is CASSVGGTYNEQFF.